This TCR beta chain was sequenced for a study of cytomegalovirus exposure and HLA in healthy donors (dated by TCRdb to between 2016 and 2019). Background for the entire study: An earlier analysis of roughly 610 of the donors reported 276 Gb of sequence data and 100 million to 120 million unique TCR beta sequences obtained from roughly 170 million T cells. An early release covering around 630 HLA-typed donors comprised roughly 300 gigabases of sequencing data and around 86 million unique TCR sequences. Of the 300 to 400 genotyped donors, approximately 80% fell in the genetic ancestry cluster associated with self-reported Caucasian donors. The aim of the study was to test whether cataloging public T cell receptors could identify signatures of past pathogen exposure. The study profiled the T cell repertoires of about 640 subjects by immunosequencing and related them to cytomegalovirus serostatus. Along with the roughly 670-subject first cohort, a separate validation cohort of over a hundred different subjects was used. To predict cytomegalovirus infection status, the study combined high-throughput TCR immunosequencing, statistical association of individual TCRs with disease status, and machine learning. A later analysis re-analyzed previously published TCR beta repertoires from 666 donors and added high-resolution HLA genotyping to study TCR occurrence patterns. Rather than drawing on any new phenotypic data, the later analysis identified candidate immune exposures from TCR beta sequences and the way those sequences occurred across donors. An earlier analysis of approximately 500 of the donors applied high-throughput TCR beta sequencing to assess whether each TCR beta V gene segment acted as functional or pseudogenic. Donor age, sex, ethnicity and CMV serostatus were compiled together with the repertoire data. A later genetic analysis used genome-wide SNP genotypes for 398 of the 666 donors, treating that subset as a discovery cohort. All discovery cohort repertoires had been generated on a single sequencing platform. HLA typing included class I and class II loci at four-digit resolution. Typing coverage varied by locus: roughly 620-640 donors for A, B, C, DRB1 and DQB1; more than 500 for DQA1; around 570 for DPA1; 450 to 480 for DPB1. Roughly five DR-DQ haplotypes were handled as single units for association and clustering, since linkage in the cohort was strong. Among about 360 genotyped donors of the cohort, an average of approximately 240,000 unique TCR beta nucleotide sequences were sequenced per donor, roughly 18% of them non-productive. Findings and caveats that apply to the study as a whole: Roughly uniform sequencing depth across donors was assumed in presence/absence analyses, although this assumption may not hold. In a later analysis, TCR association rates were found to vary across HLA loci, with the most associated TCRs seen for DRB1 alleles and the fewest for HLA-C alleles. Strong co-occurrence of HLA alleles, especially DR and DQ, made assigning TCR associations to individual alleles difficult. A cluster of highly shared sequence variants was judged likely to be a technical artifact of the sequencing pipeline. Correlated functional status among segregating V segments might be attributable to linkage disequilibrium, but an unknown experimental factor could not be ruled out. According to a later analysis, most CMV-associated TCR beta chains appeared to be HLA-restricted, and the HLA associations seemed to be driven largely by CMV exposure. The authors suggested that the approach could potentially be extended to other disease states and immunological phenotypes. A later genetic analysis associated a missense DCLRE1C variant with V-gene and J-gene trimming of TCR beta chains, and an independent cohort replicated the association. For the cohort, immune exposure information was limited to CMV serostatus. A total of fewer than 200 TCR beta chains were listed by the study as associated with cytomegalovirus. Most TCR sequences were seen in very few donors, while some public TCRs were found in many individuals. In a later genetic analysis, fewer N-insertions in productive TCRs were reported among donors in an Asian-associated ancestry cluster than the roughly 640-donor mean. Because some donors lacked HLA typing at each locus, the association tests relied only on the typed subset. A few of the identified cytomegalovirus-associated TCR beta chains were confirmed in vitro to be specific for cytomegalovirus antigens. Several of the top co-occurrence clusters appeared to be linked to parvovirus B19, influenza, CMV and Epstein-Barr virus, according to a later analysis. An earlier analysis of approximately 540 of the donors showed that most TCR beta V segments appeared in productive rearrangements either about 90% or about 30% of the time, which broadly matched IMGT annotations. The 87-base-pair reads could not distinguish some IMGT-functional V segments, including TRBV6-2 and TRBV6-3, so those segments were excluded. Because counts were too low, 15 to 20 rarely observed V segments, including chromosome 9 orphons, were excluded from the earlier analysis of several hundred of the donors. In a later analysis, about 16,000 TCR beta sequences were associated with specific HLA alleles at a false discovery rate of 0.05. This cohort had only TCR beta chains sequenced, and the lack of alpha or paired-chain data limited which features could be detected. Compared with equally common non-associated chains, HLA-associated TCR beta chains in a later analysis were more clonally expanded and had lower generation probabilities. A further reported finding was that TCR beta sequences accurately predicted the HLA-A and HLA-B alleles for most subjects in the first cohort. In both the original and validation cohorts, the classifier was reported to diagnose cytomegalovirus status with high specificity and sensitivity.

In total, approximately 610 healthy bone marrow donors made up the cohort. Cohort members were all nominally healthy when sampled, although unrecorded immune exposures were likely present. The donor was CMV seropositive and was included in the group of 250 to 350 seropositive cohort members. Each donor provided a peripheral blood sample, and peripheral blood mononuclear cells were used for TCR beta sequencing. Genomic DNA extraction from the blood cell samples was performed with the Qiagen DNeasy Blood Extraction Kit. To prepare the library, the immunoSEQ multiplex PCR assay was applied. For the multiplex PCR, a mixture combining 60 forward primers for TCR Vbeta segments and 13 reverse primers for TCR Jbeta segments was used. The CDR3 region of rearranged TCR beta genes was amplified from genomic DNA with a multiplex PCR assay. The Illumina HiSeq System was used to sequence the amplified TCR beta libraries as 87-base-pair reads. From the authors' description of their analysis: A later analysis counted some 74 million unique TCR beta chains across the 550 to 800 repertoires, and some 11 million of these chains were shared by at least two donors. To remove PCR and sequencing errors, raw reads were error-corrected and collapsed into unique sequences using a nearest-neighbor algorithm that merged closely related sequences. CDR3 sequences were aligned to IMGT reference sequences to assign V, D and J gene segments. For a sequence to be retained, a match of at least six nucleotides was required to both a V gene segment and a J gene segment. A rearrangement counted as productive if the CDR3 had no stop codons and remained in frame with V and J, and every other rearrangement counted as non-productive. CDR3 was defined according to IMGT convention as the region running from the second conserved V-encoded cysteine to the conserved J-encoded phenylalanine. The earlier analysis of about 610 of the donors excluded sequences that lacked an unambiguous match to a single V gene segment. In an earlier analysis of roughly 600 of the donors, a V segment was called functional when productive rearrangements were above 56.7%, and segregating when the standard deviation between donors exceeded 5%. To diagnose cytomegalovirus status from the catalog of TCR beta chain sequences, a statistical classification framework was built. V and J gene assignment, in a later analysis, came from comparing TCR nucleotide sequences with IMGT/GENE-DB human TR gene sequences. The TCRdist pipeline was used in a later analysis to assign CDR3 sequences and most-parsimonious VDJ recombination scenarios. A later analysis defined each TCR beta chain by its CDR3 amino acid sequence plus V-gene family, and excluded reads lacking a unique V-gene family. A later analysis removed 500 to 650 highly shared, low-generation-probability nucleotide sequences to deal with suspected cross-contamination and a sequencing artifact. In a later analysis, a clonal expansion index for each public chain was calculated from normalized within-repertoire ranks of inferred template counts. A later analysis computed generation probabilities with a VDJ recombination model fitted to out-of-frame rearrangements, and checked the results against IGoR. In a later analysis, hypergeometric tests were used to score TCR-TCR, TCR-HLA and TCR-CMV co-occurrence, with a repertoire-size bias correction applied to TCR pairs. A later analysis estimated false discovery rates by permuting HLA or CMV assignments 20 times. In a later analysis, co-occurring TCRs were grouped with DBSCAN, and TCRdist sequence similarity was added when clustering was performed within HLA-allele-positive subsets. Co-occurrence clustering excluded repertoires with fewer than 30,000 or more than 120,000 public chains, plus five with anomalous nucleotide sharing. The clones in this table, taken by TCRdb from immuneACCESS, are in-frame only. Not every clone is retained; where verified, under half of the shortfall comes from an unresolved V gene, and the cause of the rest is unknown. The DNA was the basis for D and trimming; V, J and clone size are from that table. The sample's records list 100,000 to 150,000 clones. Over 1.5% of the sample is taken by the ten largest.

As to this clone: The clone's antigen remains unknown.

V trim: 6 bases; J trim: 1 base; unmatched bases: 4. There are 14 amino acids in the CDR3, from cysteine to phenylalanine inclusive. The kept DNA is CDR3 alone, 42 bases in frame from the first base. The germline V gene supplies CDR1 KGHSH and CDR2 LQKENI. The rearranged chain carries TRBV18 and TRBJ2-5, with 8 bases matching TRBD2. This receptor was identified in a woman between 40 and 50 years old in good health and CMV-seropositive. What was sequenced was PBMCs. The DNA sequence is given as TGTGCCAGCTCCTTACTAGCGGCCCAAGAGACCCAGTACTTC. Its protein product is CASSLLAAQETQYF.